The following is a T cell receptor beta chain sequence with its context. This entry comes from a study of shared clonotypes between healthy human individuals. TCRdb's table, derived via immunoSEQ multiplex PCR, lists solely in-frame clones and lacks some. The data show about 1,500,000 clones, with approximately 96% seen just once and roughly 1.2% held by the top ten. CDR3 size: 15 residues. Trimming pared 5 bases from V and 0 bases from J, leaving 10 bases between. Per germline, CDR1 MNHEY and CDR2 SVGAGI. The genes are TRBV6-5 and TRBJ1-4, with a tentative D call TRBD1 (6 bases). The sequenced sample was naive CD4+ T cells sorted from blood. Sample subset: CD45RA+ positively selected. This TCR derives from a man aged 25 to 45 in good health. CDR3 bases: TGTGCCAGCAGTCGCACAGGGACAACTAATGAAAAACTGTTTTTT. Encoded protein: CASSRTGTTNEKLFF.